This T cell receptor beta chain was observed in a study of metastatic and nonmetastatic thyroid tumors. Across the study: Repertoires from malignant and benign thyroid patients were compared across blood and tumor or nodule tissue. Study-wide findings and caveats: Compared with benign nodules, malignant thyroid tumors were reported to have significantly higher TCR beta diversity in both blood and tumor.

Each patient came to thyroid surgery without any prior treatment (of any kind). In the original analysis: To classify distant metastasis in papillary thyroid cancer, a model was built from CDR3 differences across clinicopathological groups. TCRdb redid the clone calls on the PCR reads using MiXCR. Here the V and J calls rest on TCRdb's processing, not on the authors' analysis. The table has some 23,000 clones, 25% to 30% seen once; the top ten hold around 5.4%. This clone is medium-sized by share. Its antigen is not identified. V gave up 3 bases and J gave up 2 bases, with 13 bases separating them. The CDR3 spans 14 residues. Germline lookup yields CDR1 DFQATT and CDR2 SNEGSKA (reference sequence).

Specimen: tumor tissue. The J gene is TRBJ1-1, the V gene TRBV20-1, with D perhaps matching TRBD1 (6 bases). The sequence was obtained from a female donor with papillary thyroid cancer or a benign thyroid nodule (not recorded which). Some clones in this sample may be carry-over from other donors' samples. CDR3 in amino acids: CSARGGQINTEAFF. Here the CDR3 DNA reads TGCAGTGCTAGGGGAGGACAGATAAACACTGAAGCTTTCTTT.